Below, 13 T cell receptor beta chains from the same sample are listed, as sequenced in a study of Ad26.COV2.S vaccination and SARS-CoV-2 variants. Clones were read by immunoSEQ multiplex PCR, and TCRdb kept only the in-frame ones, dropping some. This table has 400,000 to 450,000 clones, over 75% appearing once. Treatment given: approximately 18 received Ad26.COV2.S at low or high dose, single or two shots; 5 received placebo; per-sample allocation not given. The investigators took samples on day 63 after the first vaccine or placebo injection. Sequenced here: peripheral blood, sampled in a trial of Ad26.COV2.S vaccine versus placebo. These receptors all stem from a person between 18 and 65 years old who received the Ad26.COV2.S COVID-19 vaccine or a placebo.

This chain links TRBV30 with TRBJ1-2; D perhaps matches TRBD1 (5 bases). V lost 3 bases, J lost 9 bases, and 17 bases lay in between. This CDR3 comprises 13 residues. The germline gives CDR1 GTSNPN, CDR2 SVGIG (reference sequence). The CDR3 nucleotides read TGTGCCTGGAGCCGGGGGAGGGCGCCGAGCTACACCTTC. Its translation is CAWSRGRAPSYTF.

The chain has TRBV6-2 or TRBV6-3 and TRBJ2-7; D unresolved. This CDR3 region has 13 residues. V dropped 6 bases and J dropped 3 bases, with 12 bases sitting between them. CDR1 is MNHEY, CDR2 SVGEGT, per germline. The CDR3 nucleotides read TGTGCCAGCAGCCATTCGGGCGGCTACGAGCAGTACTTC. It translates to CASSHSGGYEQYF.

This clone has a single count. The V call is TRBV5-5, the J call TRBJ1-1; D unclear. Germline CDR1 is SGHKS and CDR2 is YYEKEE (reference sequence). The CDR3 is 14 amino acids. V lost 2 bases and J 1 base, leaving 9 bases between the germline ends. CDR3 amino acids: CASSFSLGNTEAFF. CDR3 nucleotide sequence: TGTGCCAGCAGCTTCAGCTTGGGGAACACTGAAGCTTTCTTT. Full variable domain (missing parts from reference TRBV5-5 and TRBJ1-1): DAGVTQSPTHLIKTRGQQVTLRCSPISGHKSVSWYQQVLGQGPQFIFQYYEKEERGRGNFPDRFSARQFPNYSSELNVNALLLGDSALYLCASSFSLGNTEAFFGQGTRLTVV.

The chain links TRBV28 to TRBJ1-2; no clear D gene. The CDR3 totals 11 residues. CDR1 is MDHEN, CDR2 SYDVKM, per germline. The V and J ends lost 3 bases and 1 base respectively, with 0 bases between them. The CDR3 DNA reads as TGTGCCAGCAGTTTTAACTATGGCTACACCTTC. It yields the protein CASSFNYGYTF.

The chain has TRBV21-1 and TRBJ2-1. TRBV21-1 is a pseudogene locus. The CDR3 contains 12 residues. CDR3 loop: CASSNCYNEQFF. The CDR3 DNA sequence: TGTGCCAGCAGCAATTGTTACAATGAGCAGTTCTTC.

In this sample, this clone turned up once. CDR3 amino acids: CAWSGSSTANTDTQYF. Here the CDR3 DNA reads TGTGCCTGGAGTGGCTCCTCGACAGCAAACACAGATACGCAGTATTTT. This chain joins TRBV30 and TRBJ2-3, with TRBD1 as a possible D gene (5 bases). The CDR3 contains 16 residues. V dropped 1 base and J dropped 2 bases, with 16 bases sitting between them. Germline V gene sequence: CDR1 GTSNPN, CDR2 SVGIG (reference sequence).

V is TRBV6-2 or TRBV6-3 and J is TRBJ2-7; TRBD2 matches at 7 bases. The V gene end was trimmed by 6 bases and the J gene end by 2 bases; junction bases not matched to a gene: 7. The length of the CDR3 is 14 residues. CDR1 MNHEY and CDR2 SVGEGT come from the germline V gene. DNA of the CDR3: TGTGCCAGCAGCCCCCTTGCGGGGGCCTACGAGCAGTACTTC. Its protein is CASSPLAGAYEQYF.

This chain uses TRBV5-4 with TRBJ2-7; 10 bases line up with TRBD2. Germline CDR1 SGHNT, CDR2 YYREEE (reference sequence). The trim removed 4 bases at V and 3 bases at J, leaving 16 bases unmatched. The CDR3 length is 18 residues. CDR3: CASSPQGLAGEQGYEQYF. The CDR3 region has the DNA TGTGCCAGCAGCCCCCAGGGGCTAGCGGGAGAGCAAGGCTACGAGCAGTACTTC.

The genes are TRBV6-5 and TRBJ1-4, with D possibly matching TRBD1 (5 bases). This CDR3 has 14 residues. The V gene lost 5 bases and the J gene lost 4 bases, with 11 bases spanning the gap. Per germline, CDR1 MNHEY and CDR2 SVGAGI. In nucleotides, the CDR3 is TGTGCCAGCAGTACCGGGGACGATAATGAAAAACTGTTTTTT. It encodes CASSTGDDNEKLFF.

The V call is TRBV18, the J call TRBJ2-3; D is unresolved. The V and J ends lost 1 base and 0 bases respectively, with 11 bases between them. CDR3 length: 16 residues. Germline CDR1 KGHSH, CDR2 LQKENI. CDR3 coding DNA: TGTGCCAGCTCACCACAGCCCCATACTAGCACAGATACGCAGTATTTT. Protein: CASSPQPHTSTDTQYF.

CDR3 sequence reads: CASSVGRILADTDTQYF. DNA for the CDR3: TGTGCCAGCAGCGTAGGCCGTATCCTAGCGGACACAGATACGCAGTATTTT. The genes are TRBV9 and TRBJ2-3; 7 nucleotides align to TRBD2. This CDR3 region has 17 residues. Germline V lookup: CDR1 SGDLS, CDR2 YYNGEE. Trimming cost V 0 bases and J 2 bases; bases outside gene matches: 9. The full variable domain, in which reference TRBV9 and TRBJ2-3 provide the parts outside the CDR3, is DSGVTQTPKHLITATGQRVTLRCSPRSGDLSVYWYQQSLDQGLQFLIQYYNGEERAKGNILERFSAQQFPDLHSELNLSSLELGDSALYFCASSVGRILADTDTQYFGPGTRLTVL.

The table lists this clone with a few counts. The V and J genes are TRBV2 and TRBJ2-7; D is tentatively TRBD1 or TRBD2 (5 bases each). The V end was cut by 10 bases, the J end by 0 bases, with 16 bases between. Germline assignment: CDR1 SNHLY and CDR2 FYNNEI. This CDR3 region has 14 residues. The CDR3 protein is CATLGPLSSYEQYF. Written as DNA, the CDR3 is TGTGCCACCTTGGGACCTCTGAGCTCCTACGAGCAGTACTTC.

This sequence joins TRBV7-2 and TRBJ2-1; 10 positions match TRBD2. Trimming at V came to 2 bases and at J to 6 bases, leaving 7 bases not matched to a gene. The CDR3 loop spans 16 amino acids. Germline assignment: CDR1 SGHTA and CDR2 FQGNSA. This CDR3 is CASSLKSSGSPNEQFF. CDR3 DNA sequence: TGTGCCAGCAGCTTAAAATCTAGCGGGAGTCCCAATGAGCAGTTCTTC.